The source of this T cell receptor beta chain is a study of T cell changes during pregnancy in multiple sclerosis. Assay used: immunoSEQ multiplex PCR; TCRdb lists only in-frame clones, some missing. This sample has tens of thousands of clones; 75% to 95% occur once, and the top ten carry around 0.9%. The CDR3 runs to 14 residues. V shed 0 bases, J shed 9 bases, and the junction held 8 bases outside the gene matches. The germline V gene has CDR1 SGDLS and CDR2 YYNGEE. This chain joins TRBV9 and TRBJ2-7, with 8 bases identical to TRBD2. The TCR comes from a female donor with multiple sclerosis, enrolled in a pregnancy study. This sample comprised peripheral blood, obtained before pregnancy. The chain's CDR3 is CASSVVGSGDSQYF. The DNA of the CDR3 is TGTGCCAGCAGCGTAGTAGGTAGCGGGGACTCGCAGTACTTC.